A single sample gave rise to the 21 T cell receptor beta chains below, sequenced in a study of cytomegalovirus exposure and HLA in healthy donors. PCR used 60 Vbeta primers and 13 Jbeta primers. TCRdb's copy holds only in-frame clones and misses some; the assay was immunoSEQ multiplex PCR. In the table there are around 120,000 clones, approximately 80% of which are singletons. The sequenced sample consisted of PBMCs. Receptors originate from a boy aged 2 to 9 in good health and CMV-seronegative.

In this sample, this clone turned up once. The chain couples TRBV27 to TRBJ1-2, with 10 bases identical to TRBD1. Germline V gene data show CDR1 as MNHEY and CDR2 as SMNVEV (reference sequence). With 0 bases clipped from V and 3 bases from J, the junction kept 1 base outside the gene matches. There are 15 residues in the CDR3. The CDR3, as DNA: TGTGCCAGCAGTTTATCCGGGACAGGGGACTATGGCTACACCTTC. It translates to CASSLSGTGDYGYTF.

The chain links TRBV7-3 to TRBJ2-1; perhaps TRBD2 as D (5 bases). The CDR3 is 16 amino acids. Germline assignment: CDR1 SGHTA and CDR2 FQGTGA. V lost 2 bases to trimming and J lost 4 bases, with 15 bases between them. The CDR3 sequence is CASSLSRRTAYNEQFF. CDR3 in DNA: TGTGCCAGCAGCTTATCCCGGAGGACGGCATACAATGAGCAGTTCTTC.

This clone was detected a few times. J is TRBJ1-3 and V is TRBV19; D not certain. The V end lost 5 bases, the J end lost 0 bases, and 8 bases lay between the germline ends. Germline V lookup: CDR1 LNHDA, CDR2 SQIVND (reference sequence). This CDR3 contains 14 residues. CDR3 residues: CASSVGVSGNTIYF. The CDR3 DNA is TGTGCCAGTAGTGTCGGAGTCTCTGGAAACACCATATATTTT.

The rearrangement joins TRBV6-1 to TRBJ2-7; 10 bases are a match to TRBD1. This CDR3 is built from 14 residues. Trimming cost V 5 bases and J 3 bases; bases outside gene matches: 4. Germline V CDR1 and CDR2: MNHNS, SASEGT. As DNA, the CDR3 is TGTGCCAGCAGTTTAGGACAGGGGGTCTACGAGCAGTACGTC. This gives the protein CASSLGQGVYEQYV.

The chain couples TRBV30 to TRBJ2-2; D unresolved. This CDR3 contains 11 residues. Trimming pared 5 bases from V and 6 bases from J, leaving 7 bases between. Germline CDR1 is GTSNPN and CDR2 is SVGIG (reference sequence). CDR3 sequence reads: CAWGEAGELFF. The CDR3 bases are TGTGCCTGGGGAGAGGCCGGGGAGCTGTTTTTT.

The CDR3 reads CASSQVRTGRGYTF. CDR3 in DNA: TGCGCCAGCAGCCAAGTCCGGACAGGGAGGGGCTACACCTTC. This chain joins TRBV4-1 and TRBJ1-2, with 8 bases aligning to TRBD1. V lost 1 base, J lost 8 bases, and 6 bases stayed unmatched. In germline, CDR1 is MGHRA, CDR2 YSYEKL. The CDR3 spans 14 residues.

This clone was seen just once. At one of its ends the junction is not consistent with the germline gene, which may arise from a read error. The J gene is TRBJ1-1, the V gene TRBV7-9, with 11 bases aligning to TRBD1. Germline V CDR1 and CDR2: SEHNR, FQNEAQ (reference sequence). The CDR3 covers 15 residues. DNA for the CDR3: TGTTCCAGCAGCTTACGGACAGGGGGCCGGACTGAAGCTTTCTTT. Protein product: CSSSLRTGGRTEAFF. The variable domain in full, with the rest retrieved from reference TRBV7-9 and TRBJ1-1, is DTGVSQNPRHKITKRGQNVTFRCDPISEHNRLYWYRQTLGQGPEFLTYFQNEAQLEKSRLLSDRFSAERPKGSFSTLEIQRTEQGDSAMYLCSSSLRTGGRTEAFFGQGTRLTVV.

The rearrangement links TRBV7-9 to TRBJ2-1; the match to TRBD2 covers 11 bases. Germline V gene lookup returns CDR1 SEHNR and CDR2 FQNEAQ (reference sequence). This CDR3 spans 16 amino acids. The V segment lost 3 bases and the J segment 0 bases; nucleotides outside the gene matches: 1. DNA of the CDR3: TGTGCCAGCAGCTTGGGACTAGCGGTCTCCTACAATGAGCAGTTCTTC. Translated, it gives CASSLGLAVSYNEQFF.

The CDR3 sequence: CASSALTLSYGYTF. CDR3 nucleotide sequence: TGTGCCAGCAGCGCCCTTACTTTAAGCTATGGCTACACCTTC. V gene TRBV9 combines with J gene TRBJ1-2; no clear D gene. This CDR3 is 14 amino acids long. CDR1 is SGDLS and CDR2 is YYNGEE in the germline V gene. Trimming cost V 3 bases and J 4 bases, with 13 bases left between them.

The chain combines TRBV7-9 with TRBJ1-1; possibly TRBD1 for D (6 bases). Germline V gene sequence: CDR1 SEHNR, CDR2 FQNEAQ (reference sequence). Trimming pared 5 bases from V and 6 bases from J, leaving 19 bases between. This CDR3 has 15 amino acids. The CDR3 nucleotides are TGTGCCAGCAGCCCCTGGGCCGCAGGGGCTGCTGAAGCTTTCTTT. It yields the protein CASSPWAAGAAEAFF.

The J gene is TRBJ2-7, the V gene TRBV5-6, with D maybe TRBD1 (5 bases). This CDR3 is built from 13 residues. The germline V gene encodes CDR1 SGHDT and CDR2 YYEEEE. The V and J ends lost 4 bases and 3 bases respectively, with 11 bases between them. The CDR3 sequence: CASSPRQSYEQYF. The CDR3 DNA follows: TGTGCCAGCAGCCCCCGACAGAGCTACGAGCAGTACTTC. Together with reference TRBV5-6 and TRBJ2-7, the CDR3 gives the full variable domain: DAGVTQSPTHLIKTRGQQVTLRCSPKSGHDTVSWYQQALGQGPQFIFQYYEEEERQRGNFPDRFSGHQFPNYSSELNVNALLLGDSALYLCASSPRQSYEQYFGPGTRLTVT.

The chain joins TRBV19 to TRBJ2-1; tentative D call: TRBD2 (6 bases). The length of the CDR3 is 14 residues. V was clipped by 5 bases and J by 5 bases, with 13 bases between them. CDR1 LNHDA and CDR2 SQIVND come from the germline V gene (reference sequence). The CDR3 nucleotides read TGTGCCAGTAGTTCCGTGGGGGAGGACAATGAGCAGTTCTTC. Translation: CASSSVGEDNEQFF.

The chain joins TRBV11-3 to TRBJ2-3; D is ambiguous. Trimming shortened V by 4 bases and J by 6 bases, and 14 bases separated the two germline ends. Germline V gene data show CDR1 as SGHNT and CDR2 as YENEEA. This CDR3 contains 14 residues. The CDR3 DNA follows: TGTGCCAGCAGCTCGAAAAGTGAGAGGGATACGCAGTATTTT. Amino acid sequence: CASSSKSERDTQYF.

The CDR3 sequence is CASSWGRNTEAFF. The CDR3, as DNA: TGTGCCAGCAGCTGGGGGCGGAACACTGAAGCTTTCTTT. The chain carries TRBV9 and TRBJ1-1, with a weak D call TRBD1 (6 bases). The CDR3 runs to 13 residues. CDR1 and CDR2 from the germline V gene are SGDLS and YYNGEE. V lost 4 bases and J 1 base, leaving 8 bases between the germline ends.

This chain uses TRBV7-6 with TRBJ1-3, with D perhaps matching TRBD1 (5 bases). Between the trimmed V and J ends, which lost 2 bases and 3 bases, there was a span of 11 bases. CDR1 and CDR2 (germline): SGHVS, FNYEAQ. The CDR3 spans 15 residues. CDR3 protein: CASSLSQGGGNTIYF. CDR3 DNA: TGTGCCAGCAGCTTAAGCCAGGGTGGTGGAAACACCATATATTTT.

The V and J genes are TRBV13 and TRBJ1-2, with D possibly matching TRBD1 (5 bases). Germline assignment: CDR1 PRHDT and CDR2 FYEKMQ (reference sequence). This CDR3 has 15 amino acids. V lost 5 bases to trimming and J lost 4 bases, with 17 bases between them. The CDR3 region is CASSISRRRGYGYTF. CDR3 nucleotides: TGTGCCAGCAGCATATCCCGGAGGAGGGGCTATGGCTACACCTTC.

The V call is TRBV5-6, the J call TRBJ2-7; TRBD2 is a possible D gene (6 bases). Germline CDR1 and CDR2: SGHDT and YYEEEE. This CDR3 is built from 15 residues. Trimming stripped 3 bases from V and 2 bases from J, with 15 bases between. Here the CDR3 DNA reads TGTGCCAGCAGCTCCTATGGGGGGACGGCCTACGAGCAGTACTTC. It yields the protein CASSSYGGTAYEQYF.

J is TRBJ2-2 and V is TRBV28; D unresolved. Germline loops: CDR1 MDHEN, CDR2 SYDVKM. This CDR3 region has 16 residues. Between the trimmed V and J ends, which lost 4 bases and 4 bases, there was a span of 16 bases. The CDR3 DNA is TGTGCCAGCAGTTCCCTTGAGGATGCCGTCACCGGGGAGCTGTTTTTT. It specifies CASSSLEDAVTGELFF.

The chain employs TRBV30 and TRBJ2-4, with TRBD2 matching 9 bases. Per germline, CDR1 GTSNPN and CDR2 SVGIG (reference sequence). V gave up 4 bases and J gave up 8 bases; unmatched junction bases: 9. CDR3 length: 14 residues. This chain's CDR3 is CAWTPSGKRDIQYF. The CDR3 DNA reads as TGTGCCTGGACCCCTAGCGGGAAGAGGGACATTCAGTACTTC.

The rearrangement joins TRBV6-5 to TRBJ1-1; D not resolved. The CDR3 runs to 13 residues. Trimming cost V 7 bases and J 7 bases, with 16 bases left between them. The germline V gene has CDR1 MNHEY and CDR2 SVGAGI. CDR3 amino acids: CASILPGLSEAFF. In DNA form, the CDR3 reads TGTGCCAGCATTTTACCTGGGCTTAGTGAAGCTTTCTTT.

The chain is built from TRBV25-1 and TRBJ1-2; 10 bases line up with TRBD1. After removal of 3 bases from V and 8 bases from J, the junction contained 6 bases not matched to a gene. This CDR3 is built from 14 residues. Per the germline V gene, CDR1 is MGHDK and CDR2 is SYGVNS. The CDR3 DNA reads TGTGCCAGCAGTGAGTTAGGACAGGGGGTCGGCTACACCTTC. Translation gives CASSELGQGVGYTF.